This T cell receptor (beta chain) was sequenced during a study of OX40 agonist ivuxolimab in advanced cancers. Study overall: Patients were given ivuxolimab, an antibody that agonizes OX40 (CD134).

Clones were read by immunoSEQ multiplex PCR, and TCRdb kept only the in-frame ones, dropping some. The table shows some 52,000 clones, with over 70% occurring only once. Study-wide findings and caveats: Low normalized T-cell clonal expansion was additionally recorded for some nonresponders. Researchers did not determine the expanded peripheral T cells' antigen specificity.

This clone occurred a few times. Its antigen is still unknown. Germline assignment: CDR1 MNHEY and CDR2 SMNVEV (reference sequence). CDR3 length: 15 residues. V lost 7 bases to trimming and J lost 1 base, with 16 bases between them. The sequences come from CD4+ or CD8+ T cells sorted from blood, collected in a trial of the OX40 agonist ivuxolimab. The chain couples TRBV27 to TRBJ1-1, with D perhaps matching TRBD1 (6 bases). The TCR originated in an adult with an advanced solid tumor such as melanoma, head and neck, liver or kidney cancer. The CDR3 reads CASTSDRGKNTEAFF. CDR3 nucleotide sequence: TGTGCCAGCACCTCGGACAGAGGTAAGAACACTGAAGCTTTCTTT.